Shown below are 10 T cell receptor beta chains from a single sample sequenced in a study of response to subunit inactivated influenza vaccine. TCRdb reanalysed the RT-PCR reads using MiXCR and keeps one entry per CDR3 protein. The data hold roughly 160,000 distinct CDR3 sequences, with about 10% observed a single time. Sequenced here: CD8+ T cells sorted from PBMCs, sampled 23 months after vaccination. Receptor source: a man in his fifties or sixties who received an inactivated influenza vaccine.

The rearrangement uses TRBV4-3 and TRBJ1-6; 9 positions match TRBD1. The junction had 3 bases not matched to a gene; V was cut back by 6 bases and J by 6 bases. The germline gives CDR1 LGHNA, CDR2 YSLEER. The CDR3 runs 14 residues. The CDR3 DNA reads TGCGCCAGCAGTCCGACAGGGGGTAATTCACCCCTCCACTTT. It encodes CASSPTGGNSPLHF.

This clonotype has just a few counts. This chain uses TRBV19 with TRBJ2-7, with D hard to call. V lost 3 bases, J lost 7 bases, and 7 bases lay in between. Germline-derived CDR1 and CDR2 are LNHDA and SQIVND (reference sequence). The CDR3 contains 11 residues. The CDR3 region is CASSIGREQYF. CDR3 DNA sequence: TGTGCCAGTAGTATCGGACGGGAGCAGTACTTC.

This clonotype was found a few times. The chain joins TRBV27 to TRBJ2-7, with 8 bases matching TRBD1. CDR3 length: 16 residues. V lost 8 bases and J lost 6; bases outside the gene matches: 18. The germline CDR1 and CDR2 sequences are MNHEY and SMNVEV (reference sequence). The chain's CDR3 is CASVGPTDRAVFEQYF. CDR3 nucleotide sequence: TGTGCCAGCGTCGGGCCGACGGACAGGGCTGTTTTCGAGCAGTACTTC.

This clonotype came up many times. This sequence joins TRBV7-9 and TRBJ2-7; D may be TRBD1 (6 bases). Germline CDR1 is SEHNR and CDR2 is FQNEAQ (reference sequence). The CDR3 is made up of 12 amino acids. V was shortened by 5 bases and J by 5 bases, with 10 bases between the two germline ends. CDR3 DNA: TGTGCCAGCAGCCAGGGACAACACGAGCAGTACTTC. Amino acid sequence: CASSQGQHEQYF.

The sample holds a few counts of this clonotype. The chain carries TRBV20-1 and TRBJ2-2; D call uncertain. Germline values: CDR1 DFQATT, CDR2 SNEGSKA (reference sequence). This CDR3 region has 14 residues. V lost 0 bases and J 0 bases, leaving 5 bases between the germline ends. CDR3 residues: CSARERTNTGELFF. CDR3 bases: TGCAGTGCTAGAGAGCGGACGAACACCGGGGAGCTGTTTTTT.

The DNA for the CDR3 is TGTGCCAGCAGCGTAGATTGGGGGTTAACCTACGAGCAGTACTTC. This gives the protein CASSVDWGLTYEQYF. The chain carries TRBV9 and TRBJ2-7; D tentatively fits TRBD1 or TRBD2 (5 bases each). V lost 0 bases, J lost 2 bases, and 12 bases lay in between. Germline values: CDR1 SGDLS, CDR2 YYNGEE. This CDR3 contains 15 residues.

CDR3 loop: CASSYGNGANEQFF. Here the CDR3 DNA reads TGTGCCAGCAGTTACGGAAACGGGGCCAATGAGCAGTTCTTC. V usage is TRBV6-2 or TRBV6-3 and J usage is TRBJ2-1; D possibly matches TRBD1 or TRBD2 (5 bases each). Germline CDR1 reads MNHEY; CDR2 reads SVGEGT. The CDR3 covers 14 residues. Trimming took 2 bases from V and 6 from J, leaving 11 bases between them.

The chain employs TRBV29-1 and TRBJ2-1, with no clear D. This CDR3 region has 10 residues. Germline loops: CDR1 SQVTM, CDR2 ANQGSEA. Trimming cost V 5 bases and J 10 bases, with 9 bases left between them. This chain's CDR3 is CSVSQLEQFF. Here the CDR3 DNA reads TGCAGCGTTTCTCAATTAGAGCAGTTCTTC.

The genes are TRBV12-3 or TRBV12-4 and TRBJ1-4, with TRBD1 identical over 7 bases. The J segment lost 3 bases and the V segment lost 7 bases, leaving 5 bases of the junction unmatched. The CDR3 runs to 14 residues. The CDR3 region is CASTRQGSNEKLFF. The DNA for the CDR3 is TGTGCCAGCACCCGACAGGGATCTAATGAAAAACTGTTTTTT.

This clonotype appeared many times. This rearrangement joins TRBV27 to TRBJ2-1; possibly TRBD2 for D (5 bases). This CDR3 is 11 amino acids long. Per germline, CDR1 MNHEY and CDR2 SMNVEV (reference sequence). The V end lost 8 bases, the J end lost 9 bases, and 11 bases lay between the germline ends. The CDR3 sequence is CASFVGVEQFF. The CDR3 coding sequence is TGTGCCAGCTTTGTGGGAGTTGAGCAGTTCTTC.